This T cell receptor (beta chain) was captured in a study of cytomegalovirus exposure and HLA in healthy donors. Study conclusions and caveats: TCR clusters originating in the first cohort tended to co-occur in the 120 validation repertoires, according to a later analysis. The study designated some 180 TCR beta chains cytomegalovirus-associated.

CDR1 is KGHSH, CDR2 LQKENI, per germline. The ends lost 3 bases at V and 5 bases at J; junction bases unmatched: 8. The CDR3 length is 16 residues. About this clone itself: Its specificity is unknown.

Some clones are missing from TCRdb's copy, which holds only in-frame ones; the method was immunoSEQ multiplex PCR. In the table there are 150,000 to 200,000 clones, around 88% of which are singletons. The TCR comes from a woman aged 18 to 35 in good health and CMV-seronegative. The sequencing input was PBMCs. This chain connects TRBV18 to TRBJ1-5; 9 bases align to TRBD1. The chain's CDR3 is CASSPSTGGVYQPQHF. CDR3 nucleotides: TGTGCCAGCTCACCGTCAACAGGGGGCGTCTATCAGCCCCAGCATTTT. The whole variable domain, remainder taken from reference TRBV18 and TRBJ1-5, is NAGVMQNPRHLVRRRGQEARLRCSPMKGHSHVYWYRQLPEEGLKFMVYLQKENIIDESGMPKERFSAEFPKEGPSILRIQQVVRGDSAAYFCASSPSTGGVYQPQHFGDGTRLSIL.